These T cell receptor beta chains were read from a single sample in a study of T cell repertoires in cytomegalovirus infection. From the reads, TCRdb called clonotypes with MiXCR, one entry per CDR3 protein. The repertoire has 200,000 to 300,000 distinct CDR3 sequences, roughly 13% of them found once; the top ten carry 8.8%. Sample: PBMCs. All receptors come from a human donor in good health (CMV status not recorded). Some clones in this sample may be carry-over from other donors' samples. Each CDR3 is given with its conserved first and last residue. Each record gives: J gene, V gene, CDR3 length, CDR3 protein.

TRBJ2-7,TRBV6-4,14,CASRTGGCSYEQYF
TRBJ2-5,TRBV12-3/TRBV12-4,16,CASSPYRGTGVETQYF
TRBJ2-1,TRBV20-1,15,CSARGPGGPSNEQFF
TRBJ2-1,TRBV4-3,17,CASSQDLEGSSYNEQFF
TRBJ2-3,TRBV14,14,CASNSQGSTDTQYF
TRBJ2-3,TRBV7-2,13,CASSLLTGDTQYF
TRBJ2-5,TRBV29-1,14,CSVPWDRNQETQYF
TRBJ1-4,TRBV28,14,CASSPTGREEKLFF
TRBJ2-1,TRBV7-2,14,CASSLVLGPRLVFF
TRBJ2-1,TRBV6-1,16,CASSEVVAGKRNEQFF
TRBJ1-2,TRBV10-3,13,CAISEDRVNGYTF
TRBJ1-2,TRBV20-1,14,CSAPDRDLFYGYTF
TRBJ2-7,TRBV18,14,CASSPGQAVYEQYF
TRBJ2-7,TRBV6-1,14,CASSRWTGENEQYF
TRBJ1-4,TRBV28,16,CASTQTGRRMNEKLFF
TRBJ2-4,TRBV7-2,14,CASSSNLGVNIQYF
TRBJ1-6,TRBV6-6,16,CASRSRSKDTNSPLHF
TRBJ1-1,TRBV7-3,14,CASSMGQGRSEAFF
TRBJ2-5,TRBV6-6,15,CASSRDVGGQETQYF
TRBJ2-2,TRBV7-3,14,CASSLLGSTGELFF
TRBJ2-1,TRBV28,14,CASSLIQGTGEQFF
TRBJ2-7,TRBV5-4,15,CASSFAGQRTYEQYF
TRBJ2-7,TRBV28,14,CASSPPGRAYEQYF
TRBJ2-3,TRBV20-1,14,CSALAGGRTDTQYF
TRBJ1-1,TRBV20-1,13,CSARQGMNTEAFF
TRBJ2-2,TRBV28,16,CASSYFGTGSTGELFF
TRBJ2-1,TRBV29-1,13,CSAVGQADNEQFF
TRBJ2-7,TRBV7-9,16,CASSPTGGAWVSEQYF
TRBJ2-2,TRBV2,15,CASSVDRTGAGELFF
TRBJ2-1,TRBV19,13,CASSRLRGNEQFF
TRBJ2-3,TRBV29-1,11,CSFSRQDTQYF
TRBJ2-2,TRBV4-2,17,CASSQEDRTGDTGELFF
TRBJ1-4,TRBV12-3/TRBV12-4,13,CASSQDNNEKLFF
TRBJ2-1,TRBV20-1,16,CSARVLAASSYNEQFF
TRBJ1-2,TRBV7-2,13,CASSSNDNYGYTF
TRBJ2-1,TRBV6-1,14,CASSLAGGKNEQFF
TRBJ2-6,TRBV9,15,CASSTADRGANVLTF
TRBJ2-5,TRBV20-1,16,CSASAEDGKYQETQYF
TRBJ2-5,TRBV5-4,15,CASSLGQGGRETQYF
TRBJ2-7,TRBV18,14,CASSPAGISYEQYF
TRBJ2-7,TRBV7-9,14,CASQSGFRPYEQYF